Each of the 28 T cell receptor beta chains below was sequenced from the same sample in a study of regulatory T cells in long-lasting Graves disease. The time point denotes: newly diagnosed GD, antithyroid drugs for less than 3 months. RNA isolated from PBMCs was used to make the TCR library. iRepertoire HTBI primers and Arm-PCR of CDR3 regions built TCR beta libraries. TCRdb re-derived calls from the multiplex PCR reads in MiXCR, one entry per CDR3 protein. The sample shows 400,000 to 500,000 distinct CDR3 sequences, about 17% of them seen only once. Separately, the same data were catalogued under a study of T cells in Graves' hyperthyroidism and ophthalmopathy.

The sequences come from peripheral blood mononuclear cells (PBMCs), collected at new diagnosis, from a patient treated with antithyroid drugs. The receptors here all came from a young woman with Graves disease.

The rearrangement uses TRBV6-2 or TRBV6-3 and TRBJ2-1, with 11 bases identical to TRBD2. Unmatched junction bases numbered 13, after V lost 4 bases and J lost 8 bases. The CDR3 covers 17 residues. Germline V gene lookup returns CDR1 MNHEY and CDR2 SVGEGT. CDR3 in amino acids: CASSFRPTSGSVHEQFF. Here the CDR3 DNA reads TGTGCCAGCAGTTTCCGACCAACTAGCGGGAGTGTCCATGAGCAGTTCTTC.

This clonotype was detected many times. This chain connects TRBV7-9 to TRBJ1-2; unclear D gene. The CDR3 extends over 14 amino acids. Trimming removed 2 bases from V and 4 bases from J, with 11 bases in between. Looked up from germline, CDR1 is SEHNR and CDR2 is FQNEAQ (reference sequence). CDR3 coding DNA: TGTGCCAGCAGCTTATTAGGAAGCGTCTATGGCTACACCTTC. Translating gives CASSLLGSVYGYTF.

This clonotype was seen ten or more times. The gene calls are TRBV7-2 and TRBJ2-7, with D hard to call. V dropped 2 bases and J dropped 4 bases, with 24 bases sitting between them. The CDR3 has 18 residues. The germline V gene has CDR1 SGHTA and CDR2 FQGNSA. The CDR3 region is CASSLPQQDPRRKYEQYF. CDR3 bases: TGTGCCAGCAGCTTACCTCAGCAGGATCCACGCCGAAAGTACGAGCAGTACTTC.

This clonotype was picked up many times. The gene calls are TRBV5-4 and TRBJ2-2; D tentatively fits TRBD1 or TRBD2 (5 bases each). The length of the CDR3 is 15 residues. With 4 bases removed from V and 4 bases from J, the gap between germline ends came to 14 bases. Looked up from germline, CDR1 is SGHNT and CDR2 is YYREEE (reference sequence). CDR3 in DNA: TGTGCCAGCAGCCTCCCCGGGGCGGCCACCGGGGAGCTGTTTTTT. Its translation: CASSLPGAATGELFF.

There are many counts of this clonotype. The V and J genes are TRBV12-3 or TRBV12-4 and TRBJ2-6; possibly TRBD1 for D (6 bases). Trimming took off 4 bases at V and 0 bases at J, with 16 bases between the two ends. CDR3 length: 18 residues. CDR3 amino acids: CASSSLTGASSGANVLTF. Here the CDR3 DNA reads TGTGCCAGCAGTTCCCTGACAGGAGCTTCCTCTGGGGCCAACGTCCTGACTTTC.

The chain uses TRBV29-1 and TRBJ2-7, with TRBD2 identical over 7 bases. V dropped 4 bases and J dropped 7; count of bases not matched to a gene: 4. This CDR3 contains 11 residues. Germline V CDR1 and CDR2: SQVTM, ANQGSEA. DNA of the CDR3: TGCAGCGTTGTAAGGGGAGGGGAGCAGTACTTC. Its protein product is CSVVRGGEQYF.

In this sample, this clonotype turned up many times. The V and J genes are TRBV20-1 and TRBJ2-1; possible D gene TRBD1, 6 bases. Germline V gene lookup returns CDR1 DFQATT and CDR2 SNEGSKA (reference sequence). This CDR3 region has 13 residues. The V and J ends lost 1 base and 8 bases respectively, with 12 bases between them. CDR3: CSARAQGGYEQFF. The CDR3 DNA reads as TGCAGTGCTAGAGCACAGGGCGGATATGAGCAGTTCTTC.

V is TRBV11-2 and J is TRBJ2-1; D gene unclear. Trimming removed 4 bases at V and 10 bases at J, with 11 bases between. The CDR3 sequence is 12 residues long. CDR1 is SGHAT and CDR2 is FQNNGV in the germline V gene. The CDR3 DNA reads as TGTGCCAGCAGCTCTCATTGGGTCGAGCAGTTCTTC. This translates into CASSSHWVEQFF.

V is TRBV11-3 and J is TRBJ2-2; 13 bases map to TRBD2. CDR3 size: 18 residues. V lost 5 bases, J lost 5 bases, and 11 bases stayed unmatched. CDR1 and CDR2 from the germline V gene are SGHNT and YENEEA. CDR3 amino acids: CASSQWTSGRSRTGELFF. CDR3 sequence (DNA): TGTGCCAGCAGCCAATGGACTAGCGGGAGATCGAGAACCGGGGAGCTGTTTTTT.

This clonotype showed up many times. The rearrangement links TRBV24-1 to TRBJ2-6; 9 positions agree with TRBD1. The ends lost 4 bases at V and 4 bases at J; junction bases unmatched: 13. The CDR3 runs to 19 residues. Germline V gene data show CDR1 as KGHDR and CDR2 as SFDVKD. CDR3 nucleotide sequence: TGTGCCACCAGTGAGACCGGGACAGGGTTTACGAAGGGGGCCAACGTCCTGACTTTC. It is translated as CATSETGTGFTKGANVLTF.

At least ten counts were recorded for this clonotype. This chain uses TRBV7-2 with TRBJ1-5; D may be TRBD1 (6 bases). This CDR3 region has 17 residues. Germline loops: CDR1 SGHTA, CDR2 FQGNSA. Trimming cost V 4 bases and J 2 bases, with 18 bases left between them. The CDR3 region has the DNA TGTGCCAGCAGCTCGGTCGGGGGGGCTTCGGGCAATCAGCCCCAGCATTTT. It encodes CASSSVGGASGNQPQHF.

This clonotype showed up just a few times. The chain couples TRBV10-3 to TRBJ2-1, with TRBD2 matching over 12 bases. Germline assignment: CDR1 ENHRY and CDR2 SYGVKD. The junction had 15 bases not matched to a gene; V was cut back by 6 bases and J by 6 bases. The CDR3 is made up of 18 amino acids. The CDR3: CAIRRTSGTARISNEQFF. CDR3 DNA: TGTGCCATCAGGAGGACTAGCGGGACCGCCAGGATCAGCAATGAGCAGTTCTTC.

This clonotype was observed many times. The chain couples TRBV28 to TRBJ2-1; TRBD2 might be the D (6 bases). CDR1 is MDHEN and CDR2 is SYDVKM in the germline V gene. The CDR3 totals 13 residues. Trimming removed 8 bases from V and 2 bases from J, with 10 bases in between. The CDR3 DNA follows: TGTGCCAGCGGCAGGAGGGCCTACAATGAGCAGTTCTTC. Its translation: CASGRRAYNEQFF.

The sample holds many counts of this clonotype. The chain links TRBV11-2 to TRBJ2-7; TRBD2 aligns across 8 bases. The CDR3 is made up of 15 amino acids. Trimming cost V 5 bases and J 2 bases; bases outside gene matches: 8. Germline CDR1 SGHAT, CDR2 FQNNGV. CDR3 sequence: CASSNRAGVTYEQYF. CDR3 sequence (DNA): TGTGCCAGCAGCAACCGAGCGGGAGTAACCTACGAGCAGTACTTC. Using reference TRBV11-2 and TRBJ2-7 for the parts outside the CDR3, the full variable domain is EAGVAQSPRYKIIEKRQSVAFWCNPISGHATLYWYQQILGQGPKLLIQFQNNGVVDDSQLPKDRFSAERLKGVDSTLKIQPAKLEDSAVYLCASSNRAGVTYEQYFGPGTRLTVT.

This clonotype was recorded many times. V gene TRBV12-3 or TRBV12-4 combines with J gene TRBJ2-2; perhaps TRBD1 as D (6 bases). Trimming took 5 bases from V and 6 from J, leaving 22 bases between them. The length of the CDR3 is 17 residues. The CDR3 DNA reads as TGTGCCAGCAGTCGATCCACAACAGGGTTCGGAGCCGGGGAGCTGTTTTTT. Translation: CASSRSTTGFGAGELFF.

The table lists this clonotype with many counts. The V call is TRBV29-1, the J call TRBJ2-3; 13 positions match TRBD2. Germline assignment: CDR1 SQVTM and CDR2 ANQGSEA. V was pared by 6 bases and J by 7 bases, with 4 bases of the junction left unmatched. There are 13 residues in the CDR3. This CDR3 reads CSVPTSGRYTQYF. The CDR3 DNA reads as TGCAGCGTACCGACTAGCGGGAGGTATACGCAGTATTTT.

The chain combines TRBV28 with TRBJ1-6; 8 bases are shared with TRBD1. The CDR3 spans 14 residues. J lost 10 bases, V lost 3 bases, and 5 bases had no gene match. Germline CDR1 MDHEN, CDR2 SYDVKM. The CDR3 sequence is CASSFDRGLSPLHF. The CDR3 DNA reads TGTGCCAGCAGTTTCGACAGGGGTCTATCACCCCTCCACTTT.

The genes are TRBV5-5 and TRBJ2-2; 8 bases are a match to TRBD2. This CDR3 is 16 amino acids long. Per germline, CDR1 SGHKS and CDR2 YYEKEE (reference sequence). The ends lost 2 bases at V and 4 bases at J; junction bases unmatched: 7. The CDR3 sequence is CASSFSAGAGTGELFF. CDR3 coding DNA: TGTGCCAGCAGCTTCTCAGCGGGAGCGGGCACCGGGGAGCTGTTTTTT.

This clonotype was picked up many times. This rearrangement joins TRBV3-1 to TRBJ2-3; D uncertain. Trimming shortened V by 5 bases and J by 5 bases, and 14 bases separated the two germline ends. This CDR3 region has 14 residues. Germline values: CDR1 LGHDT, CDR2 YNNKEL (reference sequence). This CDR3 reads CASSIPGSIDTQYF. The DNA for the CDR3 is TGTGCCAGCAGCATACCAGGATCAATAGATACGCAGTATTTT.

This clonotype was found a few times. CDR3 nucleotides: TGTGCCAGCAGTTTCGCCGGGAGGGCGAACGAGCAGTACTTC. It is translated as CASSFAGRANEQYF. The rearrangement links TRBV28 to TRBJ2-7; 8 bases fit TRBD2. CDR1 and CDR2 (germline): MDHEN, SYDVKM. The V segment lost 3 bases and the J segment 5 bases; nucleotides outside the gene matches: 6. The length of the CDR3 is 14 residues.

The V gene is TRBV4-3, the J gene TRBJ1-2; D remains ambiguous. CDR1 is LGHNA and CDR2 is YSLEER in the germline V gene. This CDR3 comprises 13 residues. V lost 2 bases to trimming and J lost 6 bases, with 10 bases between them. CDR3 coding DNA: TGCGCCAGCAGCCAACCAGGTTTTAATGGCTACACCTTC. Translating gives CASSQPGFNGYTF.

This chain joins TRBV6-5 and TRBJ2-1, with D possibly TRBD2 on 6 matching bases. This CDR3 is 15 amino acids long. Per the germline V gene, CDR1 is MNHEY and CDR2 is SVGAGI. V shed 4 bases and J shed 4 bases, with 14 bases lying between them. CDR3 bases: TGTGCCAGCAGTTTTGTCGCAGGAGGGTACAATGAGCAGTTCTTC. Amino acid sequence: CASSFVAGGYNEQFF.

This clonotype has ten or more counts. The V gene is TRBV13, the J gene TRBJ2-5; 10 bases are shared with TRBD1. The CDR3 contains 16 residues. V trimming: 5 bases; J trimming: 4 bases; junction bases outside the gene matches: 10. Germline loops: CDR1 PRHDT, CDR2 FYEKMQ (reference sequence). The CDR3 region is CASSGQGGSRSETQYF. Written as DNA, the CDR3 is TGTGCCAGCAGCGGACAGGGGGGGTCGCGGTCAGAGACCCAGTACTTC.

Only a few counts were recorded for this clonotype. A much larger clone lies one base from this, so it may be a read error. V usage is TRBV7-9 and J usage is TRBJ2-3; weak D call: TRBD1 (5 bases). The J call is uncertain, as TRBJ2-7 better fits the DNA end. Germline CDR1 and CDR2: SEHNR and FQNEAQ (reference sequence). This CDR3 has 15 residues. As DNA, the CDR3 is TGTGCCAGCAGCTTTACAAGGGGCCGAGGATACGAGCAGTACTTC. Its translation: CASSFTRGRGYEQYF.

This clonotype was seen ten or more times. The chain is built from TRBV18 and TRBJ1-1; 9 positions agree with TRBD1. Per the germline V gene, CDR1 is KGHSH and CDR2 is LQKENI. The CDR3 runs to 15 residues. V was pared by 3 bases and J by 4 bases, with 6 bases of the junction left unmatched. In DNA, the CDR3 is TGTGCCAGCTCACCGACAGGGGGGTTTGGCACTGAAGCTTTCTTT. It is translated as CASSPTGGFGTEAFF.

This clonotype showed up many times. The gene calls are TRBV3-1 and TRBJ1-1; no reliable D call. Germline V gene lookup returns CDR1 LGHDT and CDR2 YNNKEL (reference sequence). This CDR3 region has 12 residues. Trimming removed 3 bases from V and 7 bases from J, with 9 bases in between. The CDR3 protein is CASSQWQDEAFF. CDR3 sequence (DNA): TGTGCCAGCAGCCAGTGGCAGGATGAAGCTTTCTTT.

The table lists this clonotype with many counts. This CDR3 reads CSVDGPRFNTQYF. DNA of the CDR3: TGCAGCGTGGACGGTCCAAGGTTTAATACCCAGTACTTC. The V gene is TRBV29-1, the J gene TRBJ2-5; D call uncertain. The CDR3 has 13 residues. The germline gives CDR1 SQVTM, CDR2 ANQGSEA. Between the trimmed V and J ends, which lost 6 bases and 8 bases, there was a span of 19 bases.

This sequence joins TRBV6-2 or TRBV6-3 and TRBJ2-1; D may be TRBD1 or TRBD2 (5 bases each). V was shortened by 6 bases and J by 15 bases, with 24 bases between the two germline ends. Germline CDR1 is MNHEY and CDR2 is SVGEGT. The CDR3 covers 14 residues. CDR3 loop: CASRPLLSRDLRFF. The DNA of the CDR3 is TGTGCCAGCAGACCCCTTTTGTCCCGGGACCTTCGGTTCTTC.